This T cell receptor (beta chain) was documented in a study of metastatic and nonmetastatic thyroid tumors. Study context: Peripheral blood and tumor or nodule samples from malignant and benign thyroid patients were compared.

Germline CDR1 is MDHEN and CDR2 is SYDVKM. V lost 1 base to trimming and J lost 4 bases, with 5 bases between them. The CDR3 runs 13 residues. No patient received treatment before thyroid surgery. The authors' processing: CDR3 was compared across clinicopathological groups, and the resulting differences were used to build a distant-metastasis classifier for papillary thyroid cancer. MiXCR reprocessed the PCR reads for TCRdb. These V and J calls rely on TCRdb rather than the paper's analysis. The top ten clones hold 6% to 7% of a sample with under 25,000 clones, roughly a quarter of them seen once. This clone is classed as medium-sized. Its specificity is not known. Study findings and constraints: The study reportedly found significantly higher TCR beta diversity in malignant thyroid tumors than benign nodules, in blood and tumor.

The sample comprised blood. This chain connects TRBV28 to TRBJ1-3; D gene unclear. The sequence was collected from a female donor with papillary thyroid cancer or a benign thyroid nodule (not recorded which). Some clones in this sample may be carry-over from other donors' samples. The CDR3 sequence: CASSLFTGNTIYF. The CDR3 bases are TGTGCCAGCAGTTTATTCACAGGAAACACCATATATTTT.